A single sample gave rise to the 17 T cell receptor beta chains below, sequenced in a study of tissue T cells after allogeneic stem cell transplantation. The data were produced by immunoSEQ multiplex PCR, yet TCRdb's version contains in-frame clones alone and is incomplete. The sample holds more than 20,000 clones; roughly nine tenths are singletons and the top ten take approximately 2%. The sample consisted of blood, taken before transplantation. The receptors derive from a male donor at least 60 years old who later had graft-versus-host disease after an allogeneic stem cell transplant.

This sequence joins TRBV19 and TRBJ2-5, with D tentatively TRBD2 (6 bases). This CDR3 has 14 residues. The V gene lost 2 bases and the J gene lost 1 base, with 8 bases spanning the gap. Germline lookup yields CDR1 LNHDA and CDR2 SQIVND (reference sequence). The DNA for the CDR3 is TGTGCCAGTAGTATACGGGGACTCCAAGAGACCCAGTACTTC. Amino acid sequence: CASSIRGLQETQYF.

The V call is TRBV5-4, the J call TRBJ2-3; 10 bases align to TRBD2. The CDR3 has 16 residues. The germline CDR1 and CDR2 sequences are SGHNT and YYREEE (reference sequence). Germline trimming cut 0 bases from V and 2 bases from J; bases unmatched to any gene: 3. CDR3 coding DNA: TGTGCCAGCAGCTTGGGGACTAGCGGAATCACAGATACGCAGTATTTT. This sequence encodes CASSLGTSGITDTQYF.

The J gene is TRBJ2-3, the V gene TRBV4-3; no definite D call. Trimming took off 0 bases at V and 4 bases at J, with 2 bases between the two ends. This CDR3 comprises 12 residues. Per the germline V gene, CDR1 is LGHNA and CDR2 is YSLEER. CDR3 in amino acids: CASSQESDTQYF. For the CDR3, the DNA is TGCGCCAGCAGCCAAGAATCAGATACGCAGTATTTT.

J is TRBJ1-2 and V is TRBV29-1, with D possibly being TRBD1 (5 bases). CDR3 length: 13 amino acids. CDR1 and CDR2 (germline): SQVTM, ANQGSEA. V was trimmed by 2 bases and J by 6 bases, leaving 13 bases between them. Written as DNA, the CDR3 is TGCAGCGTTGAAAAGACGGGGGTCCATGGCTACACCTTC. As protein: CSVEKTGVHGYTF.

This chain joins TRBV7-2 and TRBJ2-7; TRBD2 agrees at 8 bases. The CDR3 has 15 residues. The trim removed 1 base at V and 2 bases at J, leaving 4 bases unmatched. Germline CDR1 reads SGHTA; CDR2 reads FQGNSA. CDR3 sequence (DNA): TGTGCCAGCAGCTTAGGGAGCGGGGGAACCTACGAGCAGTACTTC. Its translation is CASSLGSGGTYEQYF.

The genes are TRBV4-3 and TRBJ1-1; no definite D call. Trimming removed 3 bases at V and 1 base at J, with 12 bases between. Germline values: CDR1 LGHNA, CDR2 YSLEER. This CDR3 has 15 residues. The CDR3 DNA follows: TGCGCCAGCAGCCACGTAGATCGGCGGAACACTGAAGCTTTCTTT. Translating gives CASSHVDRRNTEAFF.

The rearrangement joins TRBV24-1 to TRBJ2-3; 12 bases align to TRBD2. This CDR3 is built from 20 residues. Germline CDR1 reads KGHDR; CDR2 reads SFDVKD. Trimming took 1 base from V and 1 from J; bases not matched to a gene: 11. In nucleotides, the CDR3 is TGTGCCACCAGTGATTTTGTGGGCCTAGCGGGAGGGTTACGCACAGATACGCAGTATTTT. This sequence encodes CATSDFVGLAGGLRTDTQYF.

The rearrangement links TRBV5-4 to TRBJ1-4, with unresolved D. Germline CDR1 reads SGHNT; CDR2 reads YYREEE (reference sequence). CDR3 length: 13 residues. The ends were cut back, 4 bases at V and 13 bases at J, with 17 bases in the middle. The CDR3 DNA sequence: TGTGCCAGCAGCCTGGCTGGGGATCGGGCACTGTTTTTT. Translation gives CASSLAGDRALFF. The variable domain in full, completed from reference TRBV5-4 and TRBJ1-4, reads ETGVTQSPTHLIKTRGQQVTLRCSSQSGHNTVSWYQQALGQGPQFIFQYYREEENGRGNFPPRFSGLQFPNYSSELNVNALELDDSALYLCASSLAGDRALFFGSGTQLSVL.

The chain joins TRBV7-2 to TRBJ1-4, with 7 bases aligning to TRBD1. The CDR3 has 17 residues. The germline CDR1 and CDR2 sequences are SGHTA and FQGNSA. The trim removed 1 base at V and 0 bases at J, leaving 5 bases unmatched. For the CDR3, the DNA is TGTGCCAGCAGCTTAGGGGGACAGAGCTCAACTAATGAAAAACTGTTTTTT. This translates into CASSLGGQSSTNEKLFF.

This chain uses TRBV24-1 with TRBJ2-4; weak D call: TRBD2 (5 bases). The germline V gene encodes CDR1 KGHDR and CDR2 SFDVKD. V lost 2 bases to trimming and J lost 7 bases, with 5 bases between them. The CDR3 has 12 amino acids. CDR3 sequence (DNA): TGTGCCACCAGTGATTCGGGGAACATTCAGTACTTC. It is translated as CATSDSGNIQYF.

The gene calls are TRBV18 and TRBJ2-4, with 8 bases lining up with TRBD1. After removal of 2 bases from V and 8 bases from J, the junction contained 5 bases not matched to a gene. CDR3 length equals 14 residues. The V gene's germline CDR1 is KGHSH and CDR2 LQKENI. The CDR3 sequence is CASSPAGGSDIQYF. CDR3 DNA sequence: TGTGCCAGCTCACCAGCAGGGGGCTCGGACATTCAGTACTTC.

The gene calls are TRBV28 and TRBJ1-2, with D possibly being TRBD1 (5 bases). From germline, CDR1 is MDHEN and CDR2 SYDVKM. The CDR3 contains 15 residues. Trimming stripped 6 bases from V and 0 bases from J, with 14 bases between. CDR3 in DNA: TGTGCCAGCAGGGGGGGGTTCGCAACTAACTATGGCTACACCTTC. Translating gives CASRGGFATNYGYTF.

This clone was recorded once. J is TRBJ2-3 and V is TRBV7-9; D tentatively fits TRBD1 or TRBD2 (5 bases each). V gave up 4 bases and J gave up 4 bases, with 12 bases separating them. CDR1 is SEHNR, CDR2 FQNEAQ, per germline (reference sequence). The CDR3 loop spans 14 amino acids. The CDR3 region is CASSWTQGADTQYF. For the CDR3, the DNA is TGTGCCAGCAGCTGGACCCAGGGAGCAGATACGCAGTATTTT.

The chain is built from TRBV2 and TRBJ1-4; possible D gene TRBD1, 5 bases. CDR1 SNHLY and CDR2 FYNNEI come from the germline V gene. This CDR3 is built from 16 residues. The ends were cut back, 2 bases at V and 7 bases at J, with 17 bases in the middle. CDR3 loop: CASSESYVREGEKLFF. In nucleotides, the CDR3 is TGTGCCAGCAGTGAATCGTATGTCAGGGAAGGTGAAAAACTGTTTTTT.

V is TRBV9 and J is TRBJ2-5, with D hard to call. V dropped 3 bases and J dropped 12 bases, with 6 bases sitting between them. Germline-derived CDR1 and CDR2 are SGDLS and YYNGEE. This CDR3 comprises 9 residues. For the CDR3, the DNA is TGTGCCAGCAGCGGGGAAAAGTACTTC. It is translated as CASSGEKYF.

This chain uses TRBV9 with TRBJ2-7; tentative D call: TRBD1 (5 bases). Germline V lookup: CDR1 SGDLS, CDR2 YYNGEE. Deletions cut 3 bases from V and 6 bases from J, with 13 bases between. CDR3 size: 13 residues. The CDR3 here is CASSGGFRSEQYF. As DNA, the CDR3 is TGTGCCAGCAGCGGGGGCTTCCGAAGCGAGCAGTACTTC.

This sequence joins TRBV9 and TRBJ2-1, with a possible D match to TRBD1 (5 bases). Per germline, CDR1 SGDLS and CDR2 YYNGEE. V gave up 4 bases and J gave up 6 bases, with 20 bases separating them. The CDR3 is 16 amino acids. DNA of the CDR3: TGTGCCAGCAGCCGAATACGTACCCGTCAGGGCAATGAGCAGTTCTTC. It codes for CASSRIRTRQGNEQFF.